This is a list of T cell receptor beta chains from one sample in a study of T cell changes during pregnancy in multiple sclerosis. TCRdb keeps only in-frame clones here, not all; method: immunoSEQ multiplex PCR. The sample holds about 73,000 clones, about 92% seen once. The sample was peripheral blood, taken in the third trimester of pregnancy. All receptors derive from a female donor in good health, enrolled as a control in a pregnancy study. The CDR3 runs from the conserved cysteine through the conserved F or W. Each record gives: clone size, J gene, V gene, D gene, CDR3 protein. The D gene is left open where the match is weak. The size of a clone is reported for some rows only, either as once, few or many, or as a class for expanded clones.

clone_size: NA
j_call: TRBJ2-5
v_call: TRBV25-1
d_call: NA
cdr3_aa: CATGWGETQYF

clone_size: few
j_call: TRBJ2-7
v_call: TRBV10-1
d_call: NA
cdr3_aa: CASSGGPSIHEQYF

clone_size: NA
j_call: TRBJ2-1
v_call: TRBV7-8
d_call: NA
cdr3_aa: CASSLALNNEQFF

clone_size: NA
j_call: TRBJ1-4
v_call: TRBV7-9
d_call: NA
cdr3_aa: CASILGGRDEKLFF

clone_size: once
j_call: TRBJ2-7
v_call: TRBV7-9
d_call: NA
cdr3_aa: CASSFSGNSYEQYF

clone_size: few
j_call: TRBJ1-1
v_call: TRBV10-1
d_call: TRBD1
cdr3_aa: CASSAGQGVAFF

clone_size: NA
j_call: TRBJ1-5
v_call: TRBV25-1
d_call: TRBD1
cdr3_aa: CASSGGQYSNQPQHF

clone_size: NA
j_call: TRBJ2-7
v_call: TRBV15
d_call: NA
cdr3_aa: CATSREQLVYEQYF

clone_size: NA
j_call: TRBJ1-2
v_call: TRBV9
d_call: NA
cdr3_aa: CASSPSQGSYGYTF

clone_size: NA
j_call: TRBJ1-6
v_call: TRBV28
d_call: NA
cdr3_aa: CASSPLRGGNSPLHF

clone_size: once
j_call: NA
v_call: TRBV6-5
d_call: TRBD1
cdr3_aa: CASSLGQGASEQYF

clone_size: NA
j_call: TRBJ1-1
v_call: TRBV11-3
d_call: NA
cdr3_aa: CASSLYFGGEAFF

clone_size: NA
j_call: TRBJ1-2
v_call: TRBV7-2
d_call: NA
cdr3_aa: CASSPDSNYGYTF

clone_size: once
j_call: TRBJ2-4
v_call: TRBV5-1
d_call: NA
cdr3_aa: CASSLSHQNIQYF

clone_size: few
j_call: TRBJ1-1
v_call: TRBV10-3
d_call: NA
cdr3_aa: CAIGGRDTEAFF

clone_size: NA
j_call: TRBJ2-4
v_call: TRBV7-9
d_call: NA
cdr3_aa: CASSPLKSLAKNIQYF

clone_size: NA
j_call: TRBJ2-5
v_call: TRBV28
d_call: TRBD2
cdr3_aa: CASSLEEAGVGTQYF

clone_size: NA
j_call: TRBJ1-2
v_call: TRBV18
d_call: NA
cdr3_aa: CASSPDGGSGYTF

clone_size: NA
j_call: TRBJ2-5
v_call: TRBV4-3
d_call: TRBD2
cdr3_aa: CASSQEREGLWETQYF

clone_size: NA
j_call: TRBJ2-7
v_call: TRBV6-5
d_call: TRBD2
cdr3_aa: CASSYSFPGGSYEQYF

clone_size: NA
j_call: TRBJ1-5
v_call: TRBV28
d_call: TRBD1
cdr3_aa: CASSLRQGDSNQPQHF

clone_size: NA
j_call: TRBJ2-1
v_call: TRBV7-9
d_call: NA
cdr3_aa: CASSFMGDEQFF

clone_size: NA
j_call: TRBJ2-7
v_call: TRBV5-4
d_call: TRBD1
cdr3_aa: CASSREQGANEQYF

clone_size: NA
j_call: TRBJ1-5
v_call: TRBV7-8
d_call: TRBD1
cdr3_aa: CASSLRQGASSNQPQHF

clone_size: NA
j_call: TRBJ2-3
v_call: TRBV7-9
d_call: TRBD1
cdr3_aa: CASSLDRGWDTQYF

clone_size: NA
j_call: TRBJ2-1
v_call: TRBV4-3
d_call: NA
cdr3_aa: CASSQDRTGATYNEQFF

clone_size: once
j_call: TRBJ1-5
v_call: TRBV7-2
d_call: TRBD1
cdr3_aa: CASSLVTGSNQPQHF

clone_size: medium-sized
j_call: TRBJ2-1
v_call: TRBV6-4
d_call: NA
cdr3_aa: CASSKDSSYNEQFF

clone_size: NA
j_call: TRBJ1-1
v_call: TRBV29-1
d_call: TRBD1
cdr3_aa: CSVEGDRVNTEAFF

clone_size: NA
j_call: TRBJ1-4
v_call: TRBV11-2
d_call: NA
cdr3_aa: CASSSPNRVEEKLFF

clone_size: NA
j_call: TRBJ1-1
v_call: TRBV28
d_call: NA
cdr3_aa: CASRPAGGTEAFF

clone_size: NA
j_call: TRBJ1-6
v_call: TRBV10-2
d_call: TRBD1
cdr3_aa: CASTGGTGRSPLHF

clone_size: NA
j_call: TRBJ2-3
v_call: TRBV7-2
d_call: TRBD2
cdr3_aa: CASSLAGGGHTDTQYF

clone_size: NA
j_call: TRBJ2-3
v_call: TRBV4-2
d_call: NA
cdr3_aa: CASSLHRGNTQYF

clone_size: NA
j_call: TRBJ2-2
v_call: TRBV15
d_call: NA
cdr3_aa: CATSRDSGRFGELFF

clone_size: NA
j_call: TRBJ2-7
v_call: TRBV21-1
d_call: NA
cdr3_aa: CASIFGARMSYEQYF

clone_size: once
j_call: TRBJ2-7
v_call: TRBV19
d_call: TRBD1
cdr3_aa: CASSIGDSYEQYF

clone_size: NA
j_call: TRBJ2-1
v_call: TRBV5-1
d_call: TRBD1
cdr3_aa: CASSLLTGEKGYNEQFF

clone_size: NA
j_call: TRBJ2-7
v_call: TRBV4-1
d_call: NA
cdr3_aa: CASRDRGGTYEQYF

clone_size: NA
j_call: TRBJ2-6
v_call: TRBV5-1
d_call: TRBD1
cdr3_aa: CASSGGTGFLSGANVLTF